The entry below describes one T cell receptor beta chain. The sample originates from a study of PD-1 blockade in classical Hodgkin lymphoma. Sequenced by immunoSEQ multiplex PCR; TCRdb stores in-frame clones only, minus some. The sample yields some 96,000 clones, 65% to 85% seen once. Every single patient, without exception, relapsed after autologous stem cell transplantation, and brentuximab vedotin exposure varied. With V trimmed by 5 bases and J by 1 base, 10 bases remained unmatched. From germline, CDR1 is LGHNA and CDR2 YNFKEQ. CDR3 size: 16 residues. The sequence came from a human donor with classical Hodgkin lymphoma. Sequenced here: peripheral blood mononuclear cells (PBMCs), sampled at baseline. This sequence joins TRBV4-2 and TRBJ2-5; 7 bases fit TRBD2. CDR3 coding DNA: TGTGCCAGCAGCTGGGCTAGCGGAGGCGCCCAAGAGACCCAGTACTTC. Translating gives CASSWASGGAQETQYF.